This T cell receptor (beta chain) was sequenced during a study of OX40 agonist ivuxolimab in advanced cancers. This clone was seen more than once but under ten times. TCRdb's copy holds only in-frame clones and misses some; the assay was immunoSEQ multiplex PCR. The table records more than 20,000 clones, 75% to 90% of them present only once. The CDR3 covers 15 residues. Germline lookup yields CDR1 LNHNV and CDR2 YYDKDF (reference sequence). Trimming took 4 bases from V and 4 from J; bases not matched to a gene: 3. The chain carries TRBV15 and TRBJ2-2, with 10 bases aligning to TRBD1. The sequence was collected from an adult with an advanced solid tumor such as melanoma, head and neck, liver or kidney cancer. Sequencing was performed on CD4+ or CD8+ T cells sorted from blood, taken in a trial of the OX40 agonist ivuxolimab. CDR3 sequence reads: CATSNDRGPTGELFF. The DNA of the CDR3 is TGTGCCACCAGCAACGACAGGGGGCCCACCGGGGAGCTGTTTTTT.